The clone carrying this T cell receptor beta chain was counted between two and nine times. Trimming at V came to 5 bases and at J to 2 bases, leaving 8 bases not matched to a gene. The CDR3 is 15 residues long. Germline CDR1 reads SEHNR; CDR2 reads FQNEAQ (reference sequence). The data originate from a study of patients and donors after allogeneic stem cell transplantation. In TCRdb, the RT-PCR reads were re-called with MiXCR into one record per CDR3 protein. The sample has roughly 200,000 distinct CDR3 sequences, roughly 38% seen once; the top ten hold approximately 10%. This chain links TRBV7-9 with TRBJ1-1, with 7 bases aligning to TRBD1. This receptor was identified in a human donor who was either an allogeneic HSCT recipient or a stem cell or donor lymphocyte infusion donor (not recorded which). It is not recorded whose cells these are; they may come from a transplant donor. The sequencing input was blood, either unsorted or a sorted T cell fraction (not recorded which). CDR3 DNA: TGTGCCAGCAGCCCGAGGGACAGACTAAACACTGAAGCTTTCTTT. Translating gives CASSPRDRLNTEAFF.